Shown below are 6 T cell receptor beta chains from a single sample sequenced in a study of molecular identifiers for immune sequencing clone quantification. TCRdb recomputed calls from the PCR reads with MiXCR, one row per CDR3 protein. This table has about 500,000 distinct CDR3 sequences, about a fifth appearing once. The sample was naive CD8+ T cells from blood, with Jurkat cell RNA spiked in. Described subset: FACS-sorted CD8+CD4-CCR7+CD45RA+ naive T cells. These receptors all stem from a human donor in good health. Some libraries in this study had Jurkat cell RNA spiked in.

The rearrangement joins TRBV21-1 to TRBJ2-5. TRBV21-1 is labeled a pseudogene. This CDR3 spans 13 amino acids. The CDR3 nucleotides are TGTGCCAGCAGCAAGTACAGCCAAGAGACCCAGTACTTC. It encodes CASSKYSQETQYF.

Notes on this clonotype: The germline gene is not matched at one end of the junction; a read error may be the cause. The chain combines TRBV4-2 with TRBJ2-5, with 8 nucleotides matching TRBD2. Germline V gene lookup returns CDR1 LGHNA and CDR2 YNFKEQ. This CDR3 has 17 residues. The CDR3: CASNQALSGRIPETQYF. CDR3 nucleotides: TGTGCCAGCAACCAAGCACTGAGCGGGAGAATCCCAGAGACCCAGTACTTC.

Many counts were recorded for this clonotype. The rearrangement joins TRBV7-9 to TRBJ2-4; D tentatively fits TRBD1 or TRBD2 (5 bases each). Deletions cut 5 bases from V and 8 bases from J, with 16 bases between. The CDR3 loop spans 14 amino acids. Germline loops: CDR1 SEHNR, CDR2 FQNEAQ (reference sequence). CDR3 amino acids: CASSPGDGLDIQYF. The CDR3 DNA is TGTGCCAGCAGCCCTGGGGACGGCCTGGACATTCAGTACTTC.

This clonotype appeared a few times. The V call is TRBV19, the J call TRBJ2-1; D gene ambiguous. This CDR3 region has 16 residues. The germline V gene encodes CDR1 LNHDA and CDR2 SQIVND (reference sequence). The V end lost 2 bases, the J end lost 0 bases, and 11 bases lay between the germline ends. The CDR3 sequence: CASSITPLLSYNEQFF. CDR3 nucleotide sequence: TGTGCCAGTAGTATAACACCGCTCCTCTCCTACAATGAGCAGTTCTTC.

The V and J genes are TRBV4-2 and TRBJ1-5; D gene unclear. This CDR3 comprises 16 residues. Deletions cut 0 bases from V and 4 bases from J, with 13 bases between. The germline V gene encodes CDR1 LGHNA and CDR2 YNFKEQ. CDR3 amino acids: CASSQEFGDTNQPQHF. As DNA, the CDR3 is TGTGCCAGCAGCCAAGAATTCGGGGATACTAATCAGCCCCAGCATTTT.

Concerning this clonotype itself: Given a much more abundant clone one base away, this may be a read error. The rearrangement links TRBV19 to TRBJ1-3; the D gene is possibly TRBD1 (6 bases). The V end was cut by 6 bases, the J end by 2 bases, with 11 bases between. CDR1 and CDR2 from the germline V gene are LNHDA and SQIVND (reference sequence). This CDR3 has 14 amino acids. In DNA form, the CDR3 reads TGTGCCAGTAGCCCGGACAGCCCTGGAAACACCATATATTTT. It translates to CASSPDSPGNTIYF.